Listed here are 7 T cell receptor beta chains from one sample, sequenced in a study of blood T cell repertoires in COVID-19. Repertoires were generated with immunoSEQ multiplex PCR, while TCRdb's copy carries only in-frame clones and drops some. The data hold fewer than 350,000 clones, with around nine tenths observed a single time. The sequencing input was PBMCs or T cells enriched from blood (not recorded which). Every receptor here comes from a woman aged 40 to 50 who had recovered from COVID-19.

The rearrangement joins TRBV7-8 to TRBJ1-4, with D possibly being TRBD1 (6 bases). V was clipped by 7 bases and J by 7 bases, with 16 bases between them. Germline V CDR1 and CDR2: SGHVS, FQNEAQ. The length of the CDR3 is 14 residues. CDR3 region: CASNPQGVSEKLFF. For the CDR3, the DNA is TGTGCCAGCAACCCACAGGGAGTTAGTGAAAAACTGTTTTTT.

This sequence joins TRBV7-9 and TRBJ2-1, with 11 bases fitting TRBD2. Germline CDR1 and CDR2: SEHNR and FQNEAQ (reference sequence). V lost 3 bases and J lost 5; bases outside the gene matches: 3. This CDR3 spans 15 amino acids. CDR3 residues: CASSFSGRGHNEQFF. CDR3 sequence (DNA): TGTGCCAGCAGCTTTAGCGGGAGGGGCCACAATGAGCAGTTCTTC.

In nucleotides, the CDR3 is TGTGCCAGCAGCCCCCGAGGAGAGGGGGGGGGTGAAAAACTGTTTTTT. It translates to CASSPRGEGGGEKLFF. The rearrangement uses TRBV28 and TRBJ1-4, with D perhaps TRBD1 (6 bases). In germline, CDR1 is MDHEN, CDR2 SYDVKM. This CDR3 comprises 16 residues. Trimming removed 6 bases from V and 7 bases from J, with 21 bases in between.

The J gene is TRBJ2-7, the V gene TRBV30; 7 positions match TRBD1. This CDR3 region has 14 residues. Per the germline V gene, CDR1 is GTSNPN and CDR2 is SVGIG (reference sequence). Trimming at V came to 3 bases and at J to 0 bases, leaving 5 bases not matched to a gene. The CDR3 region is CAWRLRGSSYEQYF. DNA for the CDR3: TGTGCCTGGAGGCTCAGGGGGAGCTCCTACGAGCAGTACTTC.

The chain uses TRBV6-1 and TRBJ1-6; 7 bases align to TRBD1. CDR3 size: 16 residues. Trimming cost V 3 bases and J 7 bases; bases outside gene matches: 9. Germline values: CDR1 MNHNS, CDR2 SASEGT. CDR3 coding DNA: TGTGCCAGCAGTGAGACTACCCGGGACAGAAATTCACCCCTCCACTTT. It translates to CASSETTRDRNSPLHF.

The V gene is TRBV7-2, the J gene TRBJ1-5; 9 positions match TRBD1. The CDR3 is made up of 15 amino acids. J lost 3 bases, V lost 5 bases, and 5 bases had no gene match. In germline, CDR1 is SGHTA, CDR2 FQGNSA. CDR3 sequence reads: CASSPGTGNNQPQHF. In nucleotides, the CDR3 is TGTGCCAGCAGCCCAGGGACAGGGAACAATCAGCCCCAGCATTTT.

This clone showed up just once. The chain recombines TRBV29-1 with TRBJ1-5; 7 nucleotides line up with TRBD1. The germline V gene has CDR1 SQVTM and CDR2 ANQGSEA. There are 14 residues in the CDR3. Losses at the gene ends were 6 bases for V and 0 bases for J; bases not matched to a gene: 5. In nucleotides, the CDR3 is TGCAGCGTACAGGGGCCAGGTAGCAATCAGCCCCAGCATTTT. This encodes CSVQGPGSNQPQHF.